The T cell receptor (beta chain) described here comes from a study of Graves' ophthalmopathy and Graves' hyperthyroidism. There are 14 residues in the CDR3. Per the germline V gene, CDR1 is SNHLY and CDR2 is FYNNEI. Trimming took off 4 bases at V and 1 base at J, with 11 bases between the two ends. Amplified TCR beta CDR3 regions were obtained using RNA transcripts as template. The authors performed first-round RT-PCR with HTBI primers and then a second-round multiplex PCR. From the multiplex PCR reads, TCRdb called clonotypes with MiXCR, one entry per CDR3 protein. The sample yields 680,000 or so distinct CDR3 sequences, 22% seen once. Whole-study results and caveats: Among expanded thyroid clonotypes above 0.001 frequency, most also occurred in blood.

Notes on this clonotype: Its antigen is unknown.

The chain recombines TRBV2 with TRBJ2-7, with D possibly TRBD2 on 6 matching bases. The receptor was derived from a woman between 18 and 29 years old with stable Graves' hyperthyroidism. Some clones in this sample may be carry-over from other donors' samples. The sequencing sample was made of peripheral blood. DNA of the CDR3: TGTGCCAGCAGTGTCCTGGGACTTTCCTACGAGCAGTACTTC. Protein product: CASSVLGLSYEQYF.